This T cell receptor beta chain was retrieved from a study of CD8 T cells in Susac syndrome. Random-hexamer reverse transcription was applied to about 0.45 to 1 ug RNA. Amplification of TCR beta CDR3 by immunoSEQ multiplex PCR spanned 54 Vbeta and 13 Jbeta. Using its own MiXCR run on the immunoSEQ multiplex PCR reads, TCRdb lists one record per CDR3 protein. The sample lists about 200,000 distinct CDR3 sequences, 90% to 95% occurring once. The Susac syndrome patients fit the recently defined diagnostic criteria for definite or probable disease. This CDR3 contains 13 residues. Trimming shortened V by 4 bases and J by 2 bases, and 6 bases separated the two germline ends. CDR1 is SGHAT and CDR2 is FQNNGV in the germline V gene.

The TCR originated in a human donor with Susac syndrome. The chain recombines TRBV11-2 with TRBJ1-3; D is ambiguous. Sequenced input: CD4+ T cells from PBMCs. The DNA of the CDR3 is TGTGCCAGCAGCTCAAACCCTGGAAACACCATATATTTT. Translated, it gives CASSSNPGNTIYF. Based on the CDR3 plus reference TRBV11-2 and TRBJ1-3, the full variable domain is EAGVAQSPRYKIIEKRQSVAFWCNPISGHATLYWYQQILGQGPKLLIQFQNNGVVDDSQLPKDRFSAERLKGVDSTLKIQPAKLEDSAVYLCASSSNPGNTIYFGEGSWLTVV.